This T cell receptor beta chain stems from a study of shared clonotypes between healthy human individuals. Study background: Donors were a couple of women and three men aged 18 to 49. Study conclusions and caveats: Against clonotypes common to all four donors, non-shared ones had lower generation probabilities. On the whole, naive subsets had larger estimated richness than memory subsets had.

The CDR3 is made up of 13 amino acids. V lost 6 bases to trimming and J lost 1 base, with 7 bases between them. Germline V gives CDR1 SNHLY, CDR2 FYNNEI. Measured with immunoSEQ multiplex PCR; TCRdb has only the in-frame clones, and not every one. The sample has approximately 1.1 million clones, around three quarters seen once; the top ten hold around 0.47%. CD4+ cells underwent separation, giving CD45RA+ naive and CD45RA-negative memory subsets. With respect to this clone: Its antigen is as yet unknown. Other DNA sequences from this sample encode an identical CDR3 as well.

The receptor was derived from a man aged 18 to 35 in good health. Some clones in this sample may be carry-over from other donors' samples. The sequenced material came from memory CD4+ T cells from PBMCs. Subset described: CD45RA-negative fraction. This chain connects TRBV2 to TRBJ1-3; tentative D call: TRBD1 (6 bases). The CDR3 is CASSGQSGNTIYF. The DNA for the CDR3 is TGTGCCAGCAGCGGACAGTCTGGAAACACCATATATTTT.